This T cell receptor beta chain was obtained from a study of human T cells and chemical hapten exposure. Study-wide results and limits: Alopecia affected the donors, so their immune response may differ from healthy people's. Expanded TCRs created a significantly greater count of big CDR3 similarity clusters than controls did.

The time point is: pre-sensitization, week 0. Regarding treatment: therapeutic diphenylcyclopropenone sensitization with weekly scalp DPC. Comments on this clonotype: Its specificity is not known.

The library tagged individual cDNA molecules with unique molecular identifiers. TCRdb called the RACE reads again in MiXCR, with one record for every CDR3 protein. Of under 300,000 distinct CDR3 sequences in the sample, just under 8% were seen once. Trimming removed 3 bases at V and 1 base at J, with 10 bases between. The CDR3 is made up of 14 amino acids. Germline CDR1 and CDR2: DFQATT and SNEGSKA (reference sequence). This specimen was whole blood, taken in connection with sensitization to the hapten diphenylcyclopropenone (DPC). J is TRBJ2-1 and V is TRBV20-1; D possibly uses TRBD1 or TRBD2 (5 bases each). The receptor was derived from a man aged 18 to 30 with alopecia areata. Some clones in this sample may be carry-over from other donors' samples. The CDR3 here is CSASGGSSYNEQFF. The CDR3 DNA reads as TGCAGTGCTAGTGGGGGTTCTTCCTACAATGAGCAGTTCTTC.